This entry is about one T cell receptor beta chain. The CDR3 runs 15 residues. The germline CDR1 and CDR2 sequences are SGHKS and YYEKEE (reference sequence). V lost 0 bases and J 9 bases, leaving 16 bases between the germline ends. The sample is drawn from a study of blood T cell repertoires in COVID-19. Looking at the study overall: T cells, B-cell-depleted T cells, or PBMCs supplied cDNA or gDNA.

In the study's own analysis: Counts of nucleated cells, estimated from reference gene primer amplification, were obtained. Produced via immunoSEQ multiplex PCR; TCRdb's table is partial and in-frame only. V and J calls and clone size are as listed in that table; D and trimming were resolved from the DNA. The sample lists 25,000 to 35,000 clones, 68% occurring once. This clonotype was obtained from a human donor in a cohort sampled during active COVID-19. Source material: peripheral blood. This sequence joins TRBV5-5 and TRBJ2-1; D possibly corresponds to TRBD2 (7 bases). The DNA of the CDR3 is TGTGCCAGCAGCTTGGACCAGCGGGAAGGGGGTGAGCAGTTCTTC. The encoded protein is CASSLDQREGGEQFF.